This passage covers 31 T cell receptor beta chains from one sample sequenced in a study of T cell changes during pregnancy in multiple sclerosis. Libraries were prepared by immunoSEQ multiplex PCR; TCRdb keeps only in-frame clonotypes and omits some of them. The sample has 85,000 to 120,000 clones, under 95% seen once. Source: peripheral blood, taken after pregnancy. The receptors here all came from a female donor with multiple sclerosis, enrolled in a pregnancy study.

The chain links TRBV28 to TRBJ2-1; 14 bases are shared with TRBD2. The CDR3 runs to 16 residues. CDR1 and CDR2 from the germline V gene are MDHEN and SYDVKM. V lost 8 bases to trimming and J lost 7 bases; unmatched junction nucleotides: 10. The CDR3 loop is CASYQAGTSGSNEQFF. In DNA form, the CDR3 reads TGTGCCAGCTATCAAGCCGGGACTAGCGGGAGTAATGAGCAGTTCTTC.

This sequence joins TRBV7-9 and TRBJ1-5; a weak D match, TRBD1 (6 bases). Trimming stripped 5 bases from V and 4 bases from J, with 12 bases between. CDR3 size: 14 residues. The germline V gene has CDR1 SEHNR and CDR2 FQNEAQ (reference sequence). The CDR3 here is CASSPFDRNQPQHF. The CDR3 nucleotides are TGTGCCAGCAGCCCCTTCGACAGGAATCAGCCCCAGCATTTT.

This chain joins TRBV30 and TRBJ2-7, with 9 nucleotides matching TRBD1. V gave up 3 bases and J gave up 5 bases; unmatched junction bases: 5. The CDR3 runs to 13 residues. Germline assignment: CDR1 GTSNPN and CDR2 SVGIG (reference sequence). The DNA of the CDR3 is TGTGCCTGGAGCCGGGACAGGGATGACGAGCAGTACTTC. This codes for CAWSRDRDDEQYF. Looking up the rest from reference TRBV30 and TRBJ2-7 gives the full variable domain: SQTIHQWPATLVQPVGSPLSLECTVEGTSNPNLYWYRQAAGRGLQLLFYSVGIGQISSEVPQNLSASRPQDRQFILSSKKLLLSDSGFYLCAWSRDRDDEQYFGPGTRLTVT.

The chain carries TRBV29-1 and TRBJ2-1; possible D gene TRBD2, 6 bases. The CDR3 totals 15 residues. V was clipped by 7 bases and J by 6 bases, with 22 bases between them. Germline CDR1 is SQVTM and CDR2 is ANQGSEA. Here the CDR3 DNA reads TGCAGCGCCGCGGCGGGGCTAGCGCGTATCAATGAGCAGTTCTTC. Translation: CSAAAGLARINEQFF.

The chain has TRBV7-6 and TRBJ2-1; 7 bases fit TRBD2. Germline loops: CDR1 SGHVS, CDR2 FNYEAQ. With V trimmed by 5 bases and J by 3 bases, 13 bases remained unmatched. The CDR3 runs 17 residues. The CDR3 bases are TGTGCCAGCAGCATTTACGGATCAGCGGGGATCTACAATGAGCAGTTCTTC. This encodes CASSIYGSAGIYNEQFF.

This clone has just a few counts. The chain combines TRBV7-2 with TRBJ2-5, with 7 bases aligning to TRBD2. The V gene's germline CDR1 is SGHTA and CDR2 FQGNSA. The CDR3 runs to 15 residues. Germline trimming cut 2 bases from V and 2 bases from J; bases unmatched to any gene: 5. CDR3 nucleotide sequence: TGTGCCAGCAGCTTAACCTGGGGGGGTCAAGAGACCCAGTACTTC. As protein: CASSLTWGGQETQYF.

This clone was picked up one time. V usage is TRBV5-8 and J usage is TRBJ1-2; no definite D call. Germline lookup yields CDR1 SGHTS and CDR2 YDEGEE. V was shortened by 1 base and J by 3 bases, with 16 bases between the two germline ends. The CDR3 spans 16 residues. As DNA, the CDR3 is TGTGCCAGCAGCTTGTTTGGAGGACGAGCTGACTATGGCTACACCTTC. Translation: CASSLFGGRADYGYTF.

V and J are TRBV9 and TRBJ1-3, with a tentative D call TRBD1 (5 bases). The ends were cut back, 4 bases at V and 0 bases at J, with 20 bases in the middle. The CDR3 contains 18 residues. Germline V gene lookup returns CDR1 SGDLS and CDR2 YYNGEE. The CDR3 sequence is CASSSARKTASSGNTIYF. As DNA, the CDR3 is TGTGCCAGCAGCTCCGCGAGAAAGACAGCCTCCTCTGGAAACACCATATATTTT.

The V gene is TRBV7-3, the J gene TRBJ1-2; a possible D gene is TRBD1 (5 bases). Germline V gene lookup returns CDR1 SGHTA and CDR2 FQGTGA. Trimming removed 2 bases from V and 7 bases from J, with 14 bases in between. The CDR3 has 14 residues. The CDR3 loop is CASSLLGQQGGYTF. The DNA for the CDR3 is TGTGCCAGCAGCTTATTGGGGCAGCAGGGTGGCTACACCTTC.

A few counts support this clone. The chain uses TRBV6-1 and TRBJ2-3; TRBD1 is a possible D gene (6 bases). The CDR3 spans 14 residues. Trimming removed 5 bases at V and 0 bases at J, with 9 bases between. Germline-derived CDR1 and CDR2 are MNHNS and SASEGT. DNA of the CDR3: TGTGCCAGCAGTCTAGGGGGTAGCACAGATACGCAGTATTTT. The encoded protein is CASSLGGSTDTQYF.

The CDR3 spells CATRGGVWDSPLHF. The DNA for the CDR3 is TGTGCCACCCGCGGGGGGGTTTGGGATTCACCCCTCCACTTT. The chain employs TRBV6-1 and TRBJ1-6; D perhaps matches TRBD1 (5 bases). V lost 10 bases and J lost 8, with 18 bases in between. Germline V lookup: CDR1 MNHNS, CDR2 SASEGT. The CDR3 extends over 14 amino acids.

V usage is TRBV7-3 and J usage is TRBJ1-2, with 11 bases identical to TRBD1. CDR3 length: 14 residues. Germline V lookup: CDR1 SGHTA, CDR2 FQGTGA. V was pared by 2 bases and J by 4 bases, with 0 bases of the junction left unmatched. CDR3 DNA sequence: TGTGCCAGCAGCTTAGGGACAGGGGGCTATGGCTACACCTTC. This encodes CASSLGTGGYGYTF.

This sequence joins TRBV28 and TRBJ2-7, with D tentatively TRBD2 (6 bases). There are 14 residues in the CDR3. The V gene's germline CDR1 is MDHEN and CDR2 SYDVKM. With 3 bases removed from V and 5 bases from J, the gap between germline ends came to 14 bases. The CDR3 sequence: CASSFGGSLHEQYF. The CDR3 nucleotides read TGTGCCAGCAGTTTTGGGGGGAGCCTCCACGAGCAGTACTTC.

The CDR3 reads CASKAGGETQYF. The CDR3 DNA reads TGTGCCAGCAAGGCGGGGGGAGAGACCCAGTACTTC. The rearrangement uses TRBV2 and TRBJ2-5, with 8 nucleotides matching TRBD2. The V gene's germline CDR1 is SNHLY and CDR2 FYNNEI. V trimming: 7 bases; J trimming: 4 bases; junction bases outside the gene matches: 2. This CDR3 is 12 amino acids long.

This rearrangement joins TRBV6-1 to TRBJ2-7; TRBD2 is a possible D gene (6 bases). CDR3 length: 11 amino acids. Germline CDR1 and CDR2: MNHNS and SASEGT. V lost 11 bases, J lost 1 base, and 9 bases lay in between. The CDR3 loop reads CASGVSYEQYF. DNA for the CDR3: TGTGCCTCGGGAGTATCCTACGAGCAGTACTTC.

V and J are TRBV28 and TRBJ2-3, with 8 bases matching TRBD1. The germline CDR1 and CDR2 sequences are MDHEN and SYDVKM. Unmatched junction bases numbered 10, after V lost 2 bases and J lost 6 bases. The CDR3 contains 16 residues. CDR3 DNA sequence: TGTGCCAGCAGTTTAAGGGACAGGCGCCACTGGGATACGCAGTATTTT. Translated: CASSLRDRRHWDTQYF.

The chain employs TRBV7-9 and TRBJ2-1; TRBD1 agrees at 8 bases. V lost 3 bases and J lost 6; bases outside the gene matches: 4. This CDR3 is 14 amino acids long. The germline CDR1 and CDR2 sequences are SEHNR and FQNEAQ (reference sequence). The CDR3 spells CASSFQGAGNEQFF. CDR3 bases: TGTGCCAGCAGCTTCCAGGGGGCAGGCAATGAGCAGTTCTTC.

This clone was recorded a few times. The chain employs TRBV28 and TRBJ1-2, with D unresolved. Trimming left V 4 bases short and J 8 bases short, with 11 bases between. Germline lookup yields CDR1 MDHEN and CDR2 SYDVKM. There are 12 residues in the CDR3. The CDR3 DNA follows: TGTGCCAGCAGTTCGGCAGGTCGAGGCTACACCTTC. Its translation is CASSSAGRGYTF.

This sequence joins TRBV9 and TRBJ1-2, with a weak D call TRBD1 (6 bases). The V and J ends lost 0 bases and 2 bases respectively, with 8 bases between them. The CDR3 totals 14 residues. CDR1 is SGDLS and CDR2 is YYNGEE in the germline V gene. The CDR3 nucleotides read TGTGCCAGCAGCGTAGACGGGACAAACTATGGCTACACCTTC. Translated: CASSVDGTNYGYTF.

The chain joins TRBV27 to TRBJ1-6; unclear D gene. CDR1 MNHEY and CDR2 SMNVEV come from the germline V gene (reference sequence). The CDR3 is 14 residues long. V lost 7 bases, J lost 7 bases, and 14 bases lay in between. CDR3 DNA: TGTGCCAGCACCCGGGTGGCAGTAAATTCACCCCTCCACTTT. Translating it yields CASTRVAVNSPLHF.

The chain is built from TRBV7-2 and TRBJ2-7; D is uncertain. The V gene lost 5 bases and the J gene lost 6 bases, with 17 bases spanning the gap. The CDR3 contains 14 residues. Per the germline V gene, CDR1 is SGHTA and CDR2 is FQGNSA. The CDR3 nucleotides read TGTGCCAGCAGCCCCTCGACGGGTCGGTTCGAGCAGTACTTC. It is translated as CASSPSTGRFEQYF.

This clone was observed a handful of times. The chain employs TRBV6-1 and TRBJ1-1; D is unresolved. This CDR3 spans 16 amino acids. The V and J ends lost 4 bases and 2 bases respectively, with 17 bases between them. Germline lookup yields CDR1 MNHNS and CDR2 SASEGT. In nucleotides, the CDR3 is TGTGCCAGCAGTGGGACTCCACTGCACCTTAACACTGAAGCTTTCTTT. Translating gives CASSGTPLHLNTEAFF.

The CDR3 protein is CASSERWASTGLNQPQHF. The CDR3 DNA is TGTGCCAGCAGTGAACGATGGGCATCGACAGGCCTCAATCAGCCCCAGCATTTT. This chain joins TRBV6-1 and TRBJ1-5; D perhaps matches TRBD1 (6 bases). The germline V gene encodes CDR1 MNHNS and CDR2 SASEGT. This CDR3 has 18 amino acids. The germline V and J ends were trimmed by 2 bases and 3 bases, with 20 bases remaining between them.

The rearrangement uses TRBV19 and TRBJ1-2, with TRBD1 identical over 9 bases. The CDR3 has 13 residues. In germline, CDR1 is LNHDA, CDR2 SQIVND (reference sequence). Trimming at V came to 6 bases and at J to 5 bases, leaving 4 bases not matched to a gene. In nucleotides, the CDR3 is TGTGCCAGTAGGACCGGGACAGGGTATGGCTACACCTTC. It is translated as CASRTGTGYGYTF.

The J gene is TRBJ1-1, the V gene TRBV7-9, with TRBD1 matching over 7 bases. The CDR3 has 13 amino acids. Germline CDR1 reads SEHNR; CDR2 reads FQNEAQ (reference sequence). J gave up 8 bases and V 2 bases, and 5 bases lay outside the gene matches. The CDR3 sequence is CASSLTGTEEAFF. CDR3 DNA: TGTGCCAGCAGCTTAACCGGGACAGAAGAAGCTTTCTTT.

The J gene is TRBJ2-5, the V gene TRBV6-1; TRBD2 is a possible D gene (7 bases). From germline, CDR1 is MNHNS and CDR2 SASEGT. V gave up 7 bases and J gave up 4 bases, with 19 bases separating them. The CDR3 is 15 amino acids. CDR3 nucleotide sequence: TGTGCCAGCAAAGGAGGGGGGGCCGTGAGAGAGACCCAGTACTTC. The encoded protein is CASKGGGAVRETQYF.

V gene TRBV25-1 combines with J gene TRBJ1-2; no reliable D call. Germline values: CDR1 MGHDK, CDR2 SYGVNS. CDR3 size: 12 residues. Between the trimmed V and J ends, which lost 5 bases and 7 bases, there was a span of 11 bases. CDR3 in amino acids: CASSREGSGYTF. The CDR3, as DNA: TGTGCCAGCAGTCGAGAGGGTAGTGGCTACACCTTC.

This chain uses TRBV11-1 with TRBJ1-1; possibly TRBD1 for D (5 bases). The CDR3 covers 14 residues. Germline values: CDR1 SGHAT, CDR2 FQDESV (reference sequence). The V end was cut by 7 bases, the J end by 6 bases, with 18 bases between. DNA of the CDR3: TGTGCCAGCATCCCCGGTGGCGGAGGGGCTGAAGCTTTCTTT. It translates to CASIPGGGGAEAFF.

The gene calls are TRBV4-2 and TRBJ2-3; D is possibly TRBD1 (6 bases). V shed 3 bases and J shed 1 base, with 14 bases lying between them. There are 16 residues in the CDR3. Germline V gene data show CDR1 as LGHNA and CDR2 as YNFKEQ. The CDR3 is CASSQETGGGTDTQYF. The CDR3, as DNA: TGTGCCAGCAGCCAGGAAACTGGGGGCGGCACAGATACGCAGTATTTT.

The chain is built from TRBV4-2 and TRBJ1-1; weak D call: TRBD1 (6 bases). The V and J ends lost 0 bases and 4 bases respectively, with 9 bases between them. This CDR3 comprises 14 residues. Germline V gene data show CDR1 as LGHNA and CDR2 as YNFKEQ. The CDR3 spells CASSQDTGFTEAFF. CDR3 DNA sequence: TGTGCCAGCAGCCAAGATACAGGGTTCACTGAAGCTTTCTTT.

This rearrangement joins TRBV11-2 to TRBJ1-1; the D gene is possibly TRBD1 (5 bases). From germline, CDR1 is SGHAT and CDR2 FQNNGV. Deletions cut 6 bases from V and 4 bases from J, with 15 bases between. This CDR3 is built from 14 residues. Written as DNA, the CDR3 is TGTGCCAGCAGTCGACTAGGGGTTGTCACTGAAGCTTTCTTT. Its translation is CASSRLGVVTEAFF.